The entry that follows covers one T cell receptor (beta chain) sequence. Its antigen is unidentified. Isolated RNA was reverse transcribed in full, so expressed TCRB transcripts were sequenced. Here immunoSEQ multiplex PCR was the method, and the copy in TCRdb shows in-frame clones only, minus some. This sample has hundreds of thousands of clones, with roughly 11% found just once. Without exception, sorted populations had purity beyond 95%. The data stem from a study of beta chain features in type 1 diabetes. Findings and caveats of the study: Moderate but significant shortening of TCRB CDR3s was recorded in all four CD4+ subsets from Type 1 diabetes patients. Naive, central memory and Treg TCRB repertoires seemed to resemble each other more closely in patients than they did in healthy donors. Since sequencing was performed on cDNA, cells with high TCR expression could be over-represented. Unsettled here was the matter of whether HLA type influences TCRB rearrangement.

After removal of 4 bases from V and 5 bases from J, the junction contained 5 bases not matched to a gene. In germline, CDR1 is SGDLS, CDR2 YYNGEE. The CDR3 length is 13 residues. This TCR derives from a man aged 30 to 39 with type 1 diabetes. The source material was naive CD4+ T cells from blood. This chain joins TRBV9 and TRBJ2-5; TRBD1 matches at 7 bases. The CDR3 reads CASSRQGRETQYF. In DNA form, the CDR3 reads TGTGCCAGCAGCAGACAGGGTCGGGAGACCCAGTACTTC.